The rows below give T cell receptor beta chains drawn from one sample of a study of graft-versus-host responses after intestinal transplantation. These receptors have no known antigen. TCRdb's table, derived via immunoSEQ multiplex PCR, lists solely in-frame clones and lacks some. The sample carries 27,000 or so clones, about 81% recorded once. Sequenced here: unstimulated CD4+ T cells sorted from spleen or lymph node cells, sampled before intestinal transplant. The origin of the receptors is a human donor who received an intestinal transplant. CDR3s include the opening cysteine and the closing phenylalanine or tryptophan. A D gene is named only where the DNA matches it firmly. Clone size, where shown, is once, few, many, or a class for clones that have expanded.

v_call,clone_size,j_call,d_call,cdr3_aa,cdr3_nt
TRBV25-1,.,TRBJ2-3,TRBD1,CASSDSGTGKADTQYF,TGTGCCAGCAGTGACTCCGGGACAGGGAAGGCAGATACGCAGTATTTT
TRBV5-1,.,TRBJ2-4,.,CASSLIVGGSKNIQYF,TGCGCCAGCAGCTTGATAGTTGGAGGGTCAAAAAACATTCAGTACTTC
TRBV9,.,TRBJ2-1,TRBD1,CASSPRDSRNNEQFF,TGTGCCAGCAGCCCCCGGGACAGCAGAAACAATGAGCAGTTCTTC
TRBV25-1,few,TRBJ2-7,TRBD2,CASSAGGLAASYEQYF,TGTGCCAGCAGTGCCGGTGGACTAGCGGCCTCCTACGAGCAGTACTTC
TRBV6-5,.,TRBJ2-7,.,CASSRAGAYEQYF,TGTGCCAGCAGTAGGGCAGGGGCCTACGAGCAGTACTTC
TRBV5-1,once,TRBJ1-6,.,CASSFQGGSYNSPLHF,TGCGCCAGCAGCTTCCAGGGAGGATCCTATAATTCACCCCTCCACTTT
TRBV9,.,TRBJ1-5,TRBD1,CASSERDSQPQHF,TGTGCCAGCAGCGAGAGGGACAGTCAGCCCCAGCATTTT
TRBV19,.,TRBJ1-5,TRBD1,CASHAGQGVGDSNQPQHF,TGTGCCAGTCACGCGGGACAGGGGGTTGGGGATAGCAATCAGCCCCAGCATTTT
TRBV6-4,.,TRBJ2-1,.,CASSREVGSYNEQFF,TGTGCCAGCAGCAGGGAGGTCGGCTCCTACAATGAGCAGTTCTTC
TRBV9,once,TRBJ1-4,TRBD1,CASSAGGDSYNEKLFF,TGTGCCAGCAGCGCCGGCGGGGACAGCTATAATGAAAAACTGTTTTTT
TRBV30,.,TRBJ2-7,.,CAWSGLGAHEQYF,TGTGCCTGGAGTGGACTAGGGGCGCACGAGCAGTACTTC
TRBV5-4,.,TRBJ1-2,.,CASSLAGNIYGYTF,TGTGCCAGCAGCTTGGCGGGAAATATATATGGCTACACCTTC
TRBV2,.,TRBJ2-2,TRBD2,CASRPSGGYTGELFF,TGTGCCAGCAGGCCTAGCGGGGGTTACACCGGGGAGCTGTTTTTT
TRBV5-1,.,TRBJ2-6,TRBD1,CASSGTGNTGANVLTF,TGCGCCAGCAGCGGGACAGGAAATACTGGGGCCAACGTCCTGACTTTC
TRBV21-1,.,TRBJ2-2,.,CASSKAGTGTTGELFF,TGTGCCAGCAGCAAAGCCGGGACAGGGACCACCGGGGAGCTGTTTTTT
TRBV18,.,TRBJ1-1,.,CASSPGVVPMNTEAFF,TGTGCCAGCTCACCAGGAGTCGTACCCATGAACACTGAAGCTTTCTTT
TRBV5-1,.,TRBJ2-3,TRBD2,CASSLGRATDTQYF,TGCGCCAGCAGCTTAGGGAGGGCCACAGATACGCAGTATTTT
TRBV5-1,.,TRBJ2-1,TRBD1,CASRQGIVDEQFF,TGCGCCAGCCGACAGGGAATCGTCGATGAGCAGTTCTTC
TRBV6-5,.,TRBJ1-2,TRBD1,CAIPGQDRAYGYTF,TGTGCCATCCCAGGGCAGGACAGGGCCTATGGCTACACCTTC
TRBV6-5,.,TRBJ1-2,.,CASSTGVRGYTF,TGTGCCAGCAGTACGGGGGTACGTGGCTACACCTTC
TRBV9,.,TRBJ2-7,.,CASSVAPWTQRYEQYF,TGTGCCAGCAGCGTAGCCCCTTGGACTCAAAGATACGAGCAGTACTTC
TRBV6-5,once,TRBJ1-5,TRBD1,CASRTWTGGNQPQHF,TGTGCCAGCAGGACGTGGACAGGGGGCAATCAGCCCCAGCATTTT
TRBV5-1,.,TRBJ1-2,TRBD1,CASRPGQGSSNYGYTF,TGCGCCAGCAGACCCGGACAGGGAAGCTCTAACTATGGCTACACCTTC
TRBV10-3,.,TRBJ1-2,TRBD1,CAITAGGTPQVGYTF,TGTGCCATCACCGCAGGGGGCACCCCCCAGGTTGGCTACACCTTC
TRBV28,.,TRBJ2-7,.,CASTSSERAFYEQYF,TGTGCCAGCACCTCTAGCGAGAGGGCCTTCTACGAGCAGTACTTC
TRBV6-1,.,TRBJ1-6,TRBD1,CASRSPGQYNSPLHF,TGTGCCAGCAGGTCACCGGGACAGTATAATTCACCCCTCCACTTT
TRBV6-1,.,TRBJ2-3,.,CASSERGRTDTQYF,TGTGCCAGCAGTGAAAGAGGGCGGACAGATACGCAGTATTTT
TRBV5-1,.,TRBJ2-3,.,CASRPGASDTDTQYF,TGCGCCAGCAGGCCGGGGGCTAGCGACACAGATACGCAGTATTTT
TRBV19,.,TRBJ1-1,TRBD1,CASSMTYRGTEAFF,TGTGCCAGTAGCATGACCTACAGGGGAACTGAAGCTTTCTTT
TRBV5-1,.,TRBJ1-1,.,CASSLGRPGEAFF,TGCGCCAGCAGCCTCGGACGCCCTGGGGAAGCTTTCTTT
TRBV7-9,.,TRBJ2-7,.,CASSRTKGPYEQYF,TGTGCCAGCAGCCGGACAAAGGGCCCGTACGAGCAGTACTTC
TRBV7-9,once,TRBJ2-3,.,CASSLTGASTDTQYF,TGTGCCAGCAGCTTGACCGGAGCTAGCACAGATACGCAGTATTTT
TRBV6-1,.,TRBJ2-2,.,CASIGRGTGELFF,TGTGCCAGCATCGGCAGGGGCACCGGGGAGCTGTTTTTT